A single sample is the source of the 10 T cell receptor beta chains below, sequenced in a study of cytomegalovirus exposure and HLA in healthy donors. Produced via immunoSEQ multiplex PCR; TCRdb's table is partial and in-frame only. The sample records around 190,000 clones, roughly 83% being singletons. The source material was PBMCs. The origin of the receptors is a woman between 18 and 30 years old in good health and CMV-seronegative.

This clone was counted once. V is TRBV27 and J is TRBJ2-3; 9 bases agree with TRBD2. Germline V gene lookup returns CDR1 MNHEY and CDR2 SMNVEV (reference sequence). CDR3 size: 16 residues. V lost 5 bases, J lost 2 bases, and 8 bases stayed unmatched. CDR3 sequence reads: CASSPPGLAVTDTQYF. DNA of the CDR3: TGTGCCAGCAGTCCCCCGGGACTAGCCGTCACAGATACGCAGTATTTT.

CDR3 amino acids: CASSQGVRGLNQPQHF. DNA of the CDR3: TGCGCCAGCAGCCAAGGCGTAAGGGGCCTTAATCAGCCCCAGCATTTT. The rearrangement joins TRBV4-1 to TRBJ1-5; weak D call: TRBD1 (5 bases). Germline V gene lookup returns CDR1 MGHRA and CDR2 YSYEKL. V was pared by 1 base and J by 4 bases, with 14 bases between. This CDR3 has 16 amino acids.

J is TRBJ1-2 and V is TRBV5-6; D unresolved. The CDR3 spans 13 residues. Trimming took 0 bases from V and 6 from J, leaving 9 bases between them. Germline CDR1 SGHDT, CDR2 YYEEEE. The CDR3 DNA sequence: TGTGCCAGCAGCTTGGTCAGGCCCGATGGCTACACCTTC. Encoded protein: CASSLVRPDGYTF.

The chain carries TRBV10-3 and TRBJ2-2; 11 bases align to TRBD1. This CDR3 contains 14 residues. V lost 6 bases to trimming and J lost 6 bases; unmatched junction nucleotides: 3. Germline V gene sequence: CDR1 ENHRY, CDR2 SYGVKD. Here the CDR3 DNA reads TGTGCCATCAGAACGGACAGGGGGCCCGGGGAGCTGTTTTTT. The encoded protein is CAIRTDRGPGELFF.

The chain links TRBV4-2 to TRBJ2-1; 9 bases match TRBD2. The CDR3 is made up of 16 amino acids. Germline-derived CDR1 and CDR2 are LGHNA and YNFKEQ. Losses at the gene ends were 1 base for V and 3 bases for J; bases not matched to a gene: 4. CDR3: CASSQVGTSSYNEQFF. Written as DNA, the CDR3 is TGTGCCAGCAGCCAAGTGGGGACTAGCAGCTACAATGAGCAGTTCTTC.

V usage is TRBV5-6 and J usage is TRBJ1-2; 9 nucleotides match TRBD1. This CDR3 spans 16 amino acids. J lost 4 bases, V lost 4 bases, and 11 bases had no gene match. CDR1 and CDR2 (germline): SGHDT, YYEEEE. CDR3 residues: CASSPEGTGQLYGYTF. Written as DNA, the CDR3 is TGTGCCAGCAGCCCGGAAGGGACAGGGCAGCTCTATGGCTACACCTTC.

This chain's CDR3 is CASSQPTTGEDTEAFF. CDR3 DNA: TGCGCCAGCAGCCAACCCACGACAGGGGAGGACACTGAAGCTTTCTTT. The chain links TRBV4-1 to TRBJ1-1; 8 nucleotides line up with TRBD1. Trimming removed 2 bases from V and 3 bases from J; junction bases left unmatched: 8. Germline CDR1 and CDR2: MGHRA and YSYEKL. The CDR3 is 16 amino acids.

This clone was detected only once. The identical CDR3 is also encoded by other nucleotide sequences in the sample. The gene calls are TRBV10-3 and TRBJ1-3; tentative D call: TRBD1 (5 bases). The CDR3 has 15 residues. Germline CDR1 ENHRY, CDR2 SYGVKD. V was pared by 2 bases and J by 0 bases, with 8 bases between. The chain's CDR3 is CAISEDSFSGNTIYF. CDR3 coding DNA: TGTGCCATCAGTGAGGACAGTTTCTCTGGAAACACCATATATTTT.

V is TRBV11-3 and J is TRBJ2-7; D might be TRBD1 (6 bases). The germline V and J ends were trimmed by 1 base and 4 bases, with 8 bases remaining between them. The germline V gene encodes CDR1 SGHNT and CDR2 YENEEA. The CDR3 totals 13 residues. CDR3 in amino acids: CASSLGGQYEQYF. The CDR3 DNA reads TGTGCCAGCAGCTTAGGGGGGCAATACGAGCAGTACTTC.

Only a few counts were recorded for this clone. One end of the junction does not line up with germline, which may come from a read error. The genes are TRBV6-1 and TRBJ1-6, with TRBD1 as a possible D gene (6 bases). CDR3 length: 16 amino acids. The V gene's germline CDR1 is MNHNS and CDR2 SASEGT. The DNA for the CDR3 is TGTGCCAGCAGTGTGACGGGGGGCTCCGATAATTCACCCCTCCACTTT. Translation gives CASSVTGGSDNSPLHF.